The 28 T cell receptor beta chains listed next were all sequenced from one sample in a study of T cells in Graves' hyperthyroidism and ophthalmopathy. TCR beta CDR3 regions were amplified from RNA transcripts. First-round RT-PCR with HTBI primers amplified the TCR CDR3 region. TCRdb re-analysed the multiplex PCR reads in MiXCR, keeping a single row per CDR3 protein. The sample contains approximately 610,000 distinct CDR3 sequences, roughly 14% of which appear only once. The source material was blood. The origin of the receptors is a woman aged 40-49 years with Graves' ophthalmopathy.

In this sample, this clonotype turned up many times. CDR3 nucleotide sequence: TGTGCCAGCAAGACAGGGGGTGTCGCTGAAGCTTTCTTT. Residues: CASKTGGVAEAFF. The chain uses TRBV28 and TRBJ1-1, with 9 bases fitting TRBD1. The length of the CDR3 is 13 residues. With 7 bases clipped from V and 6 bases from J, the junction kept 6 bases outside the gene matches. CDR1 is MDHEN, CDR2 SYDVKM, per germline.

This sequence joins TRBV7-2 and TRBJ1-6, with 7 bases aligning to TRBD1. The CDR3 runs 16 residues. Germline CDR1 SGHTA, CDR2 FQGNSA. Unmatched junction bases numbered 7, after V lost 1 base and J lost 7 bases. The CDR3 spells CASSLGFDRANSPLHF. Written as DNA, the CDR3 is TGTGCCAGCAGCTTAGGATTCGACAGGGCCAATTCACCCCTCCACTTT.

DNA of the CDR3: TGTGCCAGCAGCCCTGGTACGGCTTGGGCTTTCTTT. This translates into CASSPGTAWAFF. The chain links TRBV3-1 to TRBJ1-1; D gene uncertain. This CDR3 has 12 amino acids. Trimming stripped 4 bases from V and 11 bases from J, with 14 bases between. CDR1 and CDR2 (germline): LGHDT, YNNKEL (reference sequence).

This clonotype was seen only a few times. The J gene is TRBJ1-3, the V gene TRBV9; maybe TRBD1 (5 bases). CDR1 is SGDLS and CDR2 is YYNGEE in the germline V gene. V shed 3 bases and J shed 0 bases, with 16 bases lying between them. The CDR3 contains 17 residues. The CDR3 sequence is CASSAGMGQASGNTIYF. Written as DNA, the CDR3 is TGTGCCAGCAGCGCCGGAATGGGGCAGGCCTCTGGAAACACCATATATTTT. The entire variable domain, with the rest obtained from reference TRBV9 and TRBJ1-3, is as follows: DSGVTQTPKHLITATGQRVTLRCSPRSGDLSVYWYQQSLDQGLQFLIQYYNGEERAKGNILERFSAQQFPDLHSELNLSSLELGDSALYFCASSAGMGQASGNTIYFGEGSWLTVV.

Many counts were recorded for this clonotype. The V and J genes are TRBV7-2 and TRBJ1-1; D gene uncertain. The CDR3 extends over 13 amino acids. Germline-derived CDR1 and CDR2 are SGHTA and FQGNSA. V was trimmed by 5 bases and J by 1 base, leaving 8 bases between them. The CDR3 is CASSPWTNTEAFF. CDR3 nucleotide sequence: TGTGCCAGCAGCCCCTGGACGAACACTGAAGCTTTCTTT.

Written as DNA, the CDR3 is TGTGCCAGCAGCCTGGAGGGGGGAAAGGGCTACACCTTC. Amino acids: CASSLEGGKGYTF. The chain combines TRBV3-1 with TRBJ1-2, with D possibly being TRBD1 (6 bases). V lost 4 bases and J lost 8, with 14 bases in between. The CDR3 consists of 13 residues. Germline lookup yields CDR1 LGHDT and CDR2 YNNKEL (reference sequence). Filled out from reference TRBV3-1 and TRBJ1-2, the complete variable domain reads DTAVSQTPKYLVTQMGNDKSIKCEQNLGHDTMYWYKQDSKKFLKIMFSYNNKELIINETVPNRFSPKSPDKAHLNLHINSLELGDSAVYFCASSLEGGKGYTFGSGTRLTVV.

This clonotype was picked up many times. This chain connects TRBV12-3 or TRBV12-4 to TRBJ1-1, with D perhaps matching TRBD1 (5 bases). Trimming took 7 bases from V and 7 from J, leaving 10 bases between them. The CDR3 sequence is 11 residues long. The DNA of the CDR3 is TGTGCCAGCACCCGGGACGGTGAAGCTTTCTTT. It specifies CASTRDGEAFF.

In this sample, this clonotype turned up many times. The chain recombines TRBV4-1 with TRBJ1-2; TRBD1 agrees at 7 bases. CDR3 length equals 14 residues. The V segment lost 3 bases and the J segment 4 bases; nucleotides outside the gene matches: 5. Germline loops: CDR1 MGHRA, CDR2 YSYEKL. The CDR3 DNA reads TGCGCCAGCAGCCACGTGGGACAGAGCTATGGCTACACCTTC. Protein: CASSHVGQSYGYTF.

Many counts were recorded for this clonotype. The V gene is TRBV28, the J gene TRBJ1-1, with D possibly TRBD1 on 5 matching bases. The CDR3 length is 14 residues. Deletions cut 6 bases from V and 1 base from J, with 12 bases between. Per the germline V gene, CDR1 is MDHEN and CDR2 is SYDVKM. CDR3 bases: TGTGCCAGCAGCTTGGGACCGTCGAACACTGAAGCTTTCTTT. Protein: CASSLGPSNTEAFF.

This clonotype was counted many times. The chain joins TRBV20-1 to TRBJ1-3; D unresolved. The CDR3 consists of 11 residues. Germline lookup yields CDR1 DFQATT and CDR2 SNEGSKA (reference sequence). Trimming pared 7 bases from V and 4 bases from J, leaving 8 bases between. This CDR3 is CSVGRGNTIYF. The CDR3 DNA follows: TGCAGTGTAGGGCGGGGAAACACCATATATTTT.

Ten or more counts support this clonotype. This chain joins TRBV6-1 and TRBJ1-5; D is unclear. Deletions cut 2 bases from V and 7 bases from J, with 12 bases between. The CDR3 totals 14 residues. CDR1 MNHNS and CDR2 SASEGT come from the germline V gene. The CDR3 sequence is CASSENWLGQPQHF. The CDR3 region has the DNA TGTGCCAGCAGTGAAAATTGGTTGGGGCAGCCCCAGCATTTT.

This clonotype came up many times. The chain couples TRBV27 to TRBJ2-7; possibly TRBD1 for D (6 bases). The CDR3 has 14 amino acids. The germline gives CDR1 MNHEY, CDR2 SMNVEV (reference sequence). V shed 8 bases and J shed 3 bases, with 17 bases lying between them. The CDR3 here is CASAITWDNYEQYF. The CDR3 DNA follows: TGTGCCAGCGCTATTACCTGGGACAACTACGAGCAGTACTTC.

This clonotype was picked up many times. The gene calls are TRBV20-1 and TRBJ2-1; 7 bases match TRBD1. The CDR3 spans 15 residues. The junction had 13 bases not matched to a gene; V was cut back by 3 bases and J by 8 bases. From germline, CDR1 is DFQATT and CDR2 SNEGSKA (reference sequence). CDR3 region: CSASWPGQSSHEQFF. In nucleotides, the CDR3 is TGCAGTGCTAGCTGGCCGGGACAGTCCAGCCATGAGCAGTTCTTC.

This clonotype was seen many times. V and J are TRBV28 and TRBJ2-5; TRBD2 might be the D (6 bases). With 3 bases removed from V and 5 bases from J, the gap between germline ends came to 16 bases. Per germline, CDR1 MDHEN and CDR2 SYDVKM. The CDR3 contains 15 residues. The CDR3, as DNA: TGTGCCAGCAGTTTGGCGGGGATCGGTGGGGAGACCCAGTACTTC. Protein: CASSLAGIGGETQYF.

This clonotype has a count of ten or more. The gene calls are TRBV12-3 or TRBV12-4 and TRBJ1-6; D is unresolved. V was trimmed by 6 bases and J by 7 bases, leaving 16 bases between them. The CDR3 loop spans 15 amino acids. CDR3 nucleotides: TGTGCCAGCAGGAGGAACAACCTGGGAAATTCACCCCTCCACTTT. This translates into CASRRNNLGNSPLHF.

The sample holds many counts of this clonotype. The gene calls are TRBV11-2 and TRBJ2-5, with 8 bases fitting TRBD1. With 5 bases clipped from V and 2 bases from J, the junction kept 4 bases outside the gene matches. Germline CDR1 is SGHAT and CDR2 is FQNNGV. The CDR3 spans 14 residues. The CDR3, as DNA: TGTGCCAGCAGCCCGGACAGGGCTCAAGAGACCCAGTACTTC. Its translation: CASSPDRAQETQYF.

This clonotype has a count of ten or more. The gene calls are TRBV12-3 or TRBV12-4 and TRBJ1-5, with 10 bases that match TRBD1. The CDR3 has 14 amino acids. V shed 4 bases, J shed 9 bases, and the junction held 6 bases outside the gene matches. For the CDR3, the DNA is TGTGCCAGCAGTTCCCGGACAGGGGGTAGGCCCCAGCATTTT. Encoded protein: CASSSRTGGRPQHF.

This clonotype occurred many times. Germline and junction disagree at one end, which may indicate a read error. The chain recombines TRBV29-1 with TRBJ2-5; 9 bases agree with TRBD2. This CDR3 is built from 12 residues. The germline V gene has CDR1 SQVTM and CDR2 ANQGSEA. CDR3 nucleotides: TGCAGCGTTGAAGATAGGCGCGGGAGGGCGAACTTC. The encoded protein is CSVEDRRGRANF.

The chain combines TRBV30 with TRBJ2-7; 9 bases are shared with TRBD1. The CDR3 extends over 15 amino acids. CDR1 is GTSNPN and CDR2 is SVGIG in the germline V gene (reference sequence). V lost 3 bases, J lost 5 bases, and 11 bases stayed unmatched. The CDR3 sequence is CAWRRVRGQGDEQYF. CDR3 coding DNA: TGTGCCTGGAGAAGGGTTCGGGGACAGGGCGACGAGCAGTACTTC.

This clonotype has only a few counts. The V gene is TRBV20-1, the J gene TRBJ1-1; D uncertain. Looked up from germline, CDR1 is DFQATT and CDR2 is SNEGSKA (reference sequence). Trimming left V 1 base short and J 1 base short, with 4 bases between. CDR3 length: 12 residues. CDR3 sequence: CSARVGNTEAFF. The CDR3 DNA follows: TGCAGTGCTAGAGTGGGGAACACTGAAGCTTTCTTT.

This clonotype has ten or more counts. The chain uses TRBV29-1 and TRBJ2-7; TRBD1 matches 7 bases. CDR1 and CDR2 (germline): SQVTM, ANQGSEA. V shed 0 bases, J shed 0 bases, and the junction held 5 bases outside the gene matches. The CDR3 spans 15 residues. This CDR3 is CSVEEAGGNSYEQYF. In nucleotides, the CDR3 is TGCAGCGTTGAAGAGGCAGGGGGTAACTCCTACGAGCAGTACTTC.

This clonotype was seen at least ten times. The genes are TRBV7-9 and TRBJ1-3; no clear D gene. The CDR3 loop spans 13 amino acids. Trimming removed 4 bases from V and 8 bases from J, with 12 bases in between. Germline CDR1 and CDR2: SEHNR and FQNEAQ (reference sequence). This CDR3 reads CASSSLGRHTIYF. The CDR3 bases are TGTGCCAGCAGCTCTCTCGGACGGCACACCATATATTTT.

This clonotype was counted many times. The chain couples TRBV10-3 to TRBJ2-5, with D tentatively TRBD2 (6 bases). Per germline, CDR1 ENHRY and CDR2 SYGVKD. The ends were cut back, 5 bases at V and 5 bases at J, with 9 bases in the middle. This CDR3 region has 12 residues. CDR3 protein: CAISTGAETQYF. CDR3 bases: TGTGCCATCAGTACGGGAGCGGAGACCCAGTACTTC.

This clonotype has ten or more counts. This chain links TRBV28 with TRBJ1-5; no clear D. V was shortened by 7 bases and J by 3 bases, with 7 bases between the two germline ends. Germline V gene lookup returns CDR1 MDHEN and CDR2 SYDVKM. The CDR3 length is 12 residues. The CDR3 DNA sequence: TGTGCCAGCAAGGTAACCAATCAGCCCCAGCATTTT. Protein product: CASKVTNQPQHF. Combining the CDR3 with reference TRBV28 and TRBJ1-5 gives the whole variable domain DVKVTQSSRYLVKRTGEKVFLECVQDMDHENMFWYRQDPGLGLRLIYFSYDVKMKEKGDIPEGYSVSREKKERFSLILESASTNQTSMYLCASKVTNQPQHFGDGTRLSIL.

The sample holds many counts of this clonotype. The chain uses TRBV10-3 and TRBJ1-1, with TRBD1 as a possible D gene (5 bases). The CDR3 is 15 amino acids. Germline V CDR1 and CDR2: ENHRY, SYGVKD. The germline V and J ends were trimmed by 6 bases and 0 bases, with 14 bases remaining between them. Here the CDR3 reads CAISGGLGLNTEAFF. The CDR3, as DNA: TGTGCCATCAGCGGGGGTTTGGGGCTGAACACTGAAGCTTTCTTT.

This clonotype came up many times. The chain employs TRBV30 and TRBJ1-1; no definite D call. CDR1 is GTSNPN and CDR2 is SVGIG in the germline V gene (reference sequence). Deletions cut 3 bases from V and 2 bases from J, with 13 bases between. The CDR3 runs to 14 residues. The CDR3 region has the DNA TGTGCCTGGAGCAATAAGGTAGAAAACACTGAAGCTTTCTTT. This codes for CAWSNKVENTEAFF.

V is TRBV28 and J is TRBJ1-5; D possibly corresponds to TRBD1 (5 bases). Germline CDR1 reads MDHEN; CDR2 reads SYDVKM. V lost 2 bases and J lost 4, with 12 bases in between. CDR3 length equals 15 residues. The CDR3 nucleotides read TGTGCCAGCAGTTTACAGGGAGGGGAGAATCAGCCCCAGCATTTT. It yields the protein CASSLQGGENQPQHF. The full variable domain, its missing parts supplied by reference TRBV28 and TRBJ1-5, is DVKVTQSSRYLVKRTGEKVFLECVQDMDHENMFWYRQDPGLGLRLIYFSYDVKMKEKGDIPEGYSVSREKKERFSLILESASTNQTSMYLCASSLQGGENQPQHFGDGTRLSIL.

J is TRBJ2-5 and V is TRBV28; 7 bases are shared with TRBD2. V trimming: 3 bases; J trimming: 3 bases; junction bases outside the gene matches: 7. This CDR3 has 15 residues. Germline CDR1 is MDHEN and CDR2 is SYDVKM. The DNA for the CDR3 is TGTGCCAGCAGTTTGAGCGGGATCGGGAAAGAGACCCAGTACTTC. The encoded protein is CASSLSGIGKETQYF.